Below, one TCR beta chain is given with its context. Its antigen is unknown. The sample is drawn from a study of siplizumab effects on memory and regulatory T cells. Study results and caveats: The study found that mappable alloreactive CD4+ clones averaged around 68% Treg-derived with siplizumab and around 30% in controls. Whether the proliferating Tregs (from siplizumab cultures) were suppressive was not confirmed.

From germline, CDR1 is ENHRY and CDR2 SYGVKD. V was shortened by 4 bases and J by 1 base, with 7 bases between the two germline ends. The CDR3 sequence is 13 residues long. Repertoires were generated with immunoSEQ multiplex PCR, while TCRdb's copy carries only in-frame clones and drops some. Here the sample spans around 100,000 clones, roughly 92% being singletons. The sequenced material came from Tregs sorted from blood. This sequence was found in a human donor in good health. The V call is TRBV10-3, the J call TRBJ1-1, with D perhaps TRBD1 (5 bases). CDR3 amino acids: CAISADTNTEAFF. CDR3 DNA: TGTGCCATCAGTGCGGACACGAACACTGAAGCTTTCTTT.